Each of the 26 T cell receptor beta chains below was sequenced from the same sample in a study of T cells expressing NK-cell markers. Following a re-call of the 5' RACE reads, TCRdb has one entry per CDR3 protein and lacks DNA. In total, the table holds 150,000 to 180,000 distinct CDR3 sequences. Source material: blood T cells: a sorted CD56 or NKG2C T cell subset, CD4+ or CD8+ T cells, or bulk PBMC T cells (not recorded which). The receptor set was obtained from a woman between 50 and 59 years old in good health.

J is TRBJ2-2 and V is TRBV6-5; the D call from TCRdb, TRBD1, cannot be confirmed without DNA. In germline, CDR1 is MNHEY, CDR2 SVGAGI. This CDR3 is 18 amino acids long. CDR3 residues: CASSYQPGPQVDTGELFF.

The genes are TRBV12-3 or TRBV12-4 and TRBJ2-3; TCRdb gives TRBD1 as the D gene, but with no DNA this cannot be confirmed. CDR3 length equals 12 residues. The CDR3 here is CASSFEGIAQYF.

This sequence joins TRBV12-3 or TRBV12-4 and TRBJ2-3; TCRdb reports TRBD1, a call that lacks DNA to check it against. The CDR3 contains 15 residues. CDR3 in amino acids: CASSPGQPTTDTQYF.

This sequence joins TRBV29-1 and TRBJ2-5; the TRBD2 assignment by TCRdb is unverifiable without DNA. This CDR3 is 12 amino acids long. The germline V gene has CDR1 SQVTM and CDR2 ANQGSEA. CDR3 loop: CSVVFSGETQYF.

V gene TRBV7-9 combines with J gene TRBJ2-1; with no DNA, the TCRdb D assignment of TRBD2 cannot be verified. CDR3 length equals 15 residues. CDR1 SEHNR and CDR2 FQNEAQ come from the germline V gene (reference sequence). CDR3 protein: CASSSAWTTGDEQFF.

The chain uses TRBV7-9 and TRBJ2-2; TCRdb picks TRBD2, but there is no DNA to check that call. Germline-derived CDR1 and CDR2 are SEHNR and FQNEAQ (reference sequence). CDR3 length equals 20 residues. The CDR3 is CASSSIPGTSGSSNTGELFF.

The CDR3 reads CASRDRARDEQFF. The chain uses TRBV12-3 or TRBV12-4 and TRBJ2-1; the TCRdb D gene call, TRBD1, has no DNA to confirm it. The CDR3 sequence is 13 residues long.

CDR3 region: CASGTGLQRTPYEQYF. The rearrangement links TRBV2 to TRBJ2-7; TCRdb's D call, TRBD1, is unchecked because there is no DNA. This CDR3 region has 16 residues. Germline V gene data show CDR1 as SNHLY and CDR2 as FYNNEI.

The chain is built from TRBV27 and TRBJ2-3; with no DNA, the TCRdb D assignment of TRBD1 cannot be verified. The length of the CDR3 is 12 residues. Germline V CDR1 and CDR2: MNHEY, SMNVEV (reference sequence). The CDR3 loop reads CASSTQGSSQYF.

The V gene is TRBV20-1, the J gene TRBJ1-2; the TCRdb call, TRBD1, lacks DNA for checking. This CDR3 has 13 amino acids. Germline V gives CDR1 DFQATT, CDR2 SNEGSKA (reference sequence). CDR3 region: CSAITGIHYGYTF.

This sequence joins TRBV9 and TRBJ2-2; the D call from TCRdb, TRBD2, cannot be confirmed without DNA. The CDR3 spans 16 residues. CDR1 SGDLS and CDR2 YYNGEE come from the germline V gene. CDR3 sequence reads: CASSVVSGSLTGELFF.

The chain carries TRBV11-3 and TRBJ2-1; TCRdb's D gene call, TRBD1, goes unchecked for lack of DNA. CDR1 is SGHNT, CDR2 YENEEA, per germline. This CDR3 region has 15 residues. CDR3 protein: CASSSRLIGDNEQFF.

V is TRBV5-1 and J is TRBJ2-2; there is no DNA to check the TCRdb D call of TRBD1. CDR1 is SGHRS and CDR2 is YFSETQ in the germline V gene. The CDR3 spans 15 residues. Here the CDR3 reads CASSITGAVTGELFF.

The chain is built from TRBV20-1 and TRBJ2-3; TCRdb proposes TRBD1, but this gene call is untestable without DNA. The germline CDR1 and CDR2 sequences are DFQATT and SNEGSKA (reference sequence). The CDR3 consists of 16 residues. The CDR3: CSARDLGVGPTDTQYF.

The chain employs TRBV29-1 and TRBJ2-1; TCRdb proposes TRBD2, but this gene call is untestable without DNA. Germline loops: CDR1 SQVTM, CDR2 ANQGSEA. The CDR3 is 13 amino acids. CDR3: CSAGLAGYNEQFF.

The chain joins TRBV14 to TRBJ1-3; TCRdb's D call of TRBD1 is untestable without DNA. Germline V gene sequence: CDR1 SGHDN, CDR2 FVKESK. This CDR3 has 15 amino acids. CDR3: CASSQWTGVGNTIYF.

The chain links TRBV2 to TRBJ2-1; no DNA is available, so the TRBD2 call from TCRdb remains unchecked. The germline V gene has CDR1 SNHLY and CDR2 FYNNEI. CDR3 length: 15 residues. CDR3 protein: CASVGLAGGVNEQFF.

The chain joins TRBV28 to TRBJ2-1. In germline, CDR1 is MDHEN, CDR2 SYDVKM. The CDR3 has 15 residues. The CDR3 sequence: CASSRIPVSYNEQFF. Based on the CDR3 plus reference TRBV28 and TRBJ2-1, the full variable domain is DVKVTQSSRYLVKRTGEKVFLECVQDMDHENMFWYRQDPGLGLRLIYFSYDVKMKEKGDIPEGYSVSREKKERFSLILESASTNQTSMYLCASSRIPVSYNEQFFGPGTRLTVL.

The chain's CDR3 is CASLRSVRAPNYEQYF. This chain links TRBV6-6 with TRBJ2-7; TCRdb proposes TRBD2, but this gene call is untestable without DNA. This CDR3 is built from 16 residues. Germline V gives CDR1 MNHNY, CDR2 SVGAGI (reference sequence).

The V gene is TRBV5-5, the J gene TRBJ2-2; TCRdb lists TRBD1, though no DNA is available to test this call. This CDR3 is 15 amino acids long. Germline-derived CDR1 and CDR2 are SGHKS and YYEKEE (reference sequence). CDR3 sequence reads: CASSFYRANTGELFF.

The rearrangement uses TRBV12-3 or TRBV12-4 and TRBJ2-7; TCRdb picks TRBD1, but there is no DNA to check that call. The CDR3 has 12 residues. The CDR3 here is CASTLGSSEQYF.

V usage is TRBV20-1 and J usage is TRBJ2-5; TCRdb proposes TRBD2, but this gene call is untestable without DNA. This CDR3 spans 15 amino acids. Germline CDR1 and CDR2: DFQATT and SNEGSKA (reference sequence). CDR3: CSAREGVSGRETQYF.

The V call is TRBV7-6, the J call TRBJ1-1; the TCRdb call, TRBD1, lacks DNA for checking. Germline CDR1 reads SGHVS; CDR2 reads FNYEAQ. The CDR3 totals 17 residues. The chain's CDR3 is CASSSYPDRGRDTEAFF. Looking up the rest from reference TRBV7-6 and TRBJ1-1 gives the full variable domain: GAGVSQSPRYKVTKRGQDVALRCDPISGHVSLYWYRQALGQGPEFLTYFNYEAQQDKSGLPNDRFSAERPEGSISTLTIQRTEQRDSAMYRCASSSYPDRGRDTEAFFGQGTRLTVV.

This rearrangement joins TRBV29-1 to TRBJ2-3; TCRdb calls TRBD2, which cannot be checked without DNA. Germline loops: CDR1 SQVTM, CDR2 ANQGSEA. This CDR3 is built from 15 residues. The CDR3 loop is CSVGDVAGSTDTQYF.

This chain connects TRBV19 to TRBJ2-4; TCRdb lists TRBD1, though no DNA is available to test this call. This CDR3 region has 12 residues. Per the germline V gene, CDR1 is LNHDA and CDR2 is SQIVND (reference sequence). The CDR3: CASSTFGREQYF. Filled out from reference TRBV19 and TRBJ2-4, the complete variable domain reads DGGITQSPKYLFRKEGQNVTLSCEQNLNHDAMYWYRQDPGQGLRLIYYSQIVNDFQKGDIAEGYSVSREKKESFPLTVTSAQKNPTAFYLCASSTFGREQYFGAGTRLSVL.

The CDR3 spells CASSSSRDKNTGELFF. The chain recombines TRBV9 with TRBJ2-2; TCRdb calls TRBD1, which cannot be checked without DNA. This CDR3 has 16 amino acids. Germline V gene data show CDR1 as SGDLS and CDR2 as YYNGEE.